Presented here are 20 T cell receptor beta chains from one specimen sequenced in a study of vaccination and CD4 T cells after COVID-19. The treatment denotes: roughly 10-day PBMC culture with coronavirus spike peptide pools or control peptides (ViraFEST assay). No cognate antigen is known for these TCRs. Sequenced with the Oncomine TCR Beta short-read assay was DNA taken from cultured CD4+ T cells. TCRdb processed the PCR reads anew with MiXCR; each CDR3 protein has one entry. The sample lists about 3,500 distinct CDR3 sequences; 35% to 55% were seen once. The specimen was CD4+ T cells from blood, cultured in vitro. These TCRs come from a human donor who had recovered from COVID-19.

The gene calls are TRBV7-2 and TRBJ2-1; TRBD1 aligns across 8 bases. The CDR3 has 17 residues. Trimming at V came to 5 bases and at J to 4 bases, leaving 13 bases not matched to a gene. Germline V CDR1 and CDR2: SGHTA, FQGNSA. The CDR3: CASSLSAGGSPYNEQFF. CDR3 sequence (DNA): TGTGCCAGCAGCCTATCGGCAGGGGGCTCGCCATACAATGAGCAGTTCTTC.

V gene TRBV5-5 combines with J gene TRBJ2-3; D unresolved. Germline loops: CDR1 SGHKS, CDR2 YYEKEE (reference sequence). Trimming removed 0 bases at V and 0 bases at J, with 8 bases between. This CDR3 contains 15 residues. The DNA of the CDR3 is TGTGCCAGCAGCTTGGCGCCAGTCAGCACAGATACGCAGTATTTT. Its translation is CASSLAPVSTDTQYF.

This clonotype was seen a handful of times. The chain links TRBV6-2 or TRBV6-3 to TRBJ2-1; 10 nucleotides line up with TRBD2. Per the germline V gene, CDR1 is MNHEY and CDR2 is SVGEGT. V lost 7 bases and J lost 3; bases outside the gene matches: 3. The CDR3 covers 14 residues. CDR3: CASNLAGVYNEQFF. CDR3 DNA: TGTGCCAGCAACCTAGCGGGGGTCTACAATGAGCAGTTCTTC.

This chain uses TRBV5-1 with TRBJ2-2; tentatively, D is TRBD1 (5 bases). V was shortened by 2 bases and J by 4 bases, with 12 bases between the two germline ends. Germline V gene sequence: CDR1 SGHRS, CDR2 YFSETQ. The CDR3 totals 15 residues. The DNA for the CDR3 is TGCGCCAGCAGCTTAGGAGCTACAGGCACCGGGGAGCTGTTTTTT. Its protein product is CASSLGATGTGELFF.

This clonotype was found a few times. The chain is built from TRBV2 and TRBJ1-5; D unclear. The V gene lost 5 bases and the J gene lost 4 bases, with 9 bases spanning the gap. In germline, CDR1 is SNHLY, CDR2 FYNNEI. CDR3 size: 13 residues. The CDR3 DNA reads TGTGCCAGCAGTAATTGGGCAAATCAGCCCCAGCATTTT. Amino acid sequence: CASSNWANQPQHF.

This clonotype was counted only a few times. The V call is TRBV6-5, the J call TRBJ2-7; D gene ambiguous. The length of the CDR3 is 14 residues. Germline CDR1 MNHEY, CDR2 SVGAGI. V lost 2 bases and J 3 bases, leaving 11 bases between the germline ends. CDR3 coding DNA: TGTGCCAGCAGTTACCCGGACCATTTCTACGAGCAGTACTTC. Translating gives CASSYPDHFYEQYF.

The CDR3 DNA reads as TGCGCCAGCAGCCTAGATCCCGGGACACCCATCGAGACGCAGTATTTT. Protein: CASSLDPGTPIETQYF. The rearrangement links TRBV5-1 to TRBJ2-3; D may be TRBD1 (6 bases). There are 16 residues in the CDR3. Germline V gives CDR1 SGHRS, CDR2 YFSETQ. Trimming removed 4 bases from V and 9 bases from J, with 24 bases in between.

This sequence joins TRBV6-1 and TRBJ2-2; 10 bases align to TRBD1. The CDR3 runs to 15 residues. Germline V gene data show CDR1 as MNHNS and CDR2 as SASEGT. The V segment lost 6 bases and the J segment 3 bases; nucleotides outside the gene matches: 4. This chain's CDR3 is CASRTDRGDTGELFF. The CDR3 DNA sequence: TGTGCCAGCAGGACGGACAGGGGGGACACCGGGGAGCTGTTTTTT.

This clonotype was picked up a small number of times. This rearrangement joins TRBV15 to TRBJ2-1, with TRBD1 matching 7 bases. Losses at the gene ends were 5 bases for V and 5 bases for J; bases not matched to a gene: 9. CDR1 is LNHNV and CDR2 is YYDKDF in the germline V gene (reference sequence). The CDR3 is 15 residues long. The CDR3 nucleotides read TGTGCCACCAGCCTACAGGGGACAAGGAACAATGAGCAGTTCTTC. Protein product: CATSLQGTRNNEQFF.

The DNA of the CDR3 is TGCAGTGCCGAGAAGGTGACGAGCCAAGAGACCCAGTACTTC. Translation gives CSAEKVTSQETQYF. The genes are TRBV20-1 and TRBJ2-5; D not resolved. This CDR3 region has 14 residues. Looked up from germline, CDR1 is DFQATT and CDR2 is SNEGSKA (reference sequence). V dropped 6 bases and J dropped 1 base, with 15 bases sitting between them.

The chain combines TRBV12-3 or TRBV12-4 with TRBJ2-5; 8 positions agree with TRBD1. Trimming removed 6 bases from V and 3 bases from J; junction bases left unmatched: 0. The CDR3 is 12 residues long. The CDR3 region is CASRTGEETQYF. Written as DNA, the CDR3 is TGTGCCAGCAGGACAGGGGAAGAGACCCAGTACTTC.

J is TRBJ2-1 and V is TRBV5-4; possible D gene TRBD2, 6 bases. The V end lost 0 bases, the J end lost 7 bases, and 14 bases lay between the germline ends. The CDR3 consists of 15 residues. Germline CDR1 SGHNT, CDR2 YYREEE (reference sequence). Here the CDR3 reads CASSLDLASFNEQFF. The CDR3 DNA reads as TGTGCCAGCAGCTTGGACCTAGCGTCTTTTAATGAGCAGTTCTTC.

J is TRBJ2-7 and V is TRBV20-1, with TRBD2 matching 12 bases. This CDR3 contains 13 residues. Germline CDR1 DFQATT, CDR2 SNEGSKA (reference sequence). Trimming cost V 6 bases and J 5 bases; bases outside gene matches: 5. The CDR3: CSAWTSGMNEQYF. DNA of the CDR3: TGCAGTGCGTGGACTAGCGGGATGAACGAGCAGTACTTC.

This clonotype has a handful of counts. This sequence joins TRBV7-2 and TRBJ1-5; 7 bases align to TRBD1. The CDR3 has 13 amino acids. The germline V gene encodes CDR1 SGHTA and CDR2 FQGNSA. V dropped 3 bases and J dropped 11; count of bases not matched to a gene: 7. CDR3 loop: CASSFTQTGTQHF. The CDR3 nucleotides read TGTGCCAGCAGCTTTACTCAGACAGGGACCCAGCATTTT.

The rearrangement joins TRBV20-1 to TRBJ2-7; 8 bases align to TRBD1. CDR1 is DFQATT, CDR2 SNEGSKA, per germline (reference sequence). This CDR3 has 14 amino acids. V was pared by 5 bases and J by 3 bases, with 9 bases of the junction left unmatched. CDR3 sequence: CSARPTGGNYEQYF. CDR3 DNA sequence: TGCAGTGCTCGCCCCACAGGGGGTAACTACGAGCAGTACTTC.

The V gene is TRBV5-3, the J gene TRBJ2-7; TRBD2 agrees at 13 bases. TRBV5-3 is an ORF, and what it does is uncertain. There are 19 residues in the CDR3. The junction had 15 bases not matched to a gene; V was cut back by 4 bases and J by 2 bases. Written as DNA, the CDR3 is TGTGCCAGAAGCCGACTAGCGGGAGGACGTATACCACTTACCTACGAGCAGTACTTC. This gives the protein CARSRLAGGRIPLTYEQYF.

The chain has TRBV6-1 and TRBJ2-7; 8 bases align to TRBD2. CDR3 length: 14 residues. Per the germline V gene, CDR1 is MNHNS and CDR2 is SASEGT. V dropped 4 bases and J dropped 4; count of bases not matched to a gene: 6. CDR3 nucleotides: TGTGCCAGCAGTGTGCGAGCGGGGGAATACGAGCAGTACTTC. It translates to CASSVRAGEYEQYF.

The V gene is TRBV7-8, the J gene TRBJ2-5; D is uncertain. Germline CDR1 reads SGHVS; CDR2 reads FQNEAQ. The CDR3 has 12 amino acids. Trimming removed 1 base at V and 3 bases at J, with 3 bases between. CDR3 amino acids: CASSLGKETQYF. The CDR3 region has the DNA TGTGCCAGCAGCTTAGGCAAAGAGACCCAGTACTTC. Full variable domain (outside the CDR3, taken from reference TRBV7-8 and TRBJ2-5): GAGVSQSPRYKVAKRGQDVALRCDPISGHVSLFWYQQALGQGPEFLTYFQNEAQLDKSGLPSDRFFAERPEGSVSTLKIQRTQQEDSAVYLCASSLGKETQYFGPGTRLLVL.

This clonotype has just a few counts. The V call is TRBV10-3, the J call TRBJ1-5; D unclear. V was pared by 1 base and J by 5 bases, with 6 bases between. This CDR3 is built from 13 residues. The germline V gene encodes CDR1 ENHRY and CDR2 SYGVKD. The CDR3 is CAISEYSYQPQHF. The CDR3 region has the DNA TGTGCCATCAGTGAGTACAGTTATCAGCCCCAGCATTTT.

The chain carries TRBV11-3 and TRBJ2-3; D is ambiguous. The CDR3 runs to 15 residues. The germline V gene encodes CDR1 SGHNT and CDR2 YENEEA. Trimming pared 0 bases from V and 0 bases from J, leaving 7 bases between. The CDR3 loop is CASSLDGQSTDTQYF. The CDR3 DNA is TGTGCCAGCAGCTTAGATGGTCAGAGCACAGATACGCAGTATTTT.